A selection of T cell receptor beta chains follows, all from one sample in a study of T-cell reconstitution after alpha-beta-depleted transplantation in children. Each CDR3 protein is one row after TCRdb ran MiXCR on the PCR reads. Counted here are about 980,000 distinct CDR3 sequences, about 30% occurring once; the ten biggest clones make up about 28%. The source was PBMCs, mostly from graft donor cells, collected 360 days after TCRalphabeta/CD19-depleted stem cell transplant. All receptors derive from a boy in the first two years of life who had a stem cell transplant for SCID, so the T cells may come from the graft donor. CDR3s include the opening cysteine and the closing phenylalanine or tryptophan. The D gene is left open where the match is weak. Clone sizes are given selectively: once, few, many, or a class where the clone is expanded.

>TRBV11-2|TRBJ2-7|TRBD2|.
CASSLDGLAGAGEQYF
TGTGCCAGCAGCTTAGATGGACTAGCGGGTGCCGGGGAGCAGTACTTC
>TRBV29-1|TRBJ2-1|TRBD2|few
CSVVNFGRHEQFF
TGCAGCGTCGTCAACTTCGGGAGGCATGAGCAGTTCTTC
>TRBV7-9|TRBJ2-3|.|.
CASSLAKRGWYADTQYF
TGTGCCAGCAGCTTAGCGAAACGGGGGTGGTATGCAGATACGCAGTATTTT
>TRBV12-3/TRBV12-4|TRBJ2-1|TRBD2|.
CASSRRTSGGPEQFF
TGTGCCAGCAGCCGAAGGACTAGCGGGGGCCCTGAGCAGTTCTTC
>TRBV12-3/TRBV12-4|TRBJ2-3|.|few
CVSLRTDHTDTQYF
TGTGTCAGCCTCCGGACAGACCACACAGATACGCAGTATTTT
>TRBV5-5|TRBJ2-5|.|.
CASSLLTGQETQYF
TGTGCCAGCAGCTTGCTTACCGGACAAGAGACCCAGTACTTC
>TRBV20-1|TRBJ2-2|.|.
CSARVSGRENTGELFF
TGCAGTGCTAGAGTCTCAGGGCGAGAGAACACCGGGGAGCTGTTTTTT
>TRBV12-3/TRBV12-4|TRBJ1-4|TRBD1|few
CASRGSPGGEKLFF
TGTGCCAGCAGGGGGAGCCCAGGGGGTGAAAAACTGTTTTTT
>TRBV6-1|TRBJ1-4|.|few
CASSGANGEKLFF
TGTGCCAGCAGCGGGGCCAATGGCGAAAAACTGTTTTTT
>TRBV6-2/TRBV6-3|TRBJ2-7|.|few
CASSYTGKSYEQYF
TGTGCCAGCAGTTACACGGGGAAGTCCTACGAGCAGTACTTC
>TRBV21-1|TRBJ2-7|.|.
CASSKGGGADYEQYF
TGTGCCAGCAGCAAAGGGGGCGGGGCCGACTACGAGCAGTACTTC
>TRBV20-1|TRBJ1-4|TRBD1|.
CSARDSYRAKLFF
TGCAGTGCACGGGACAGTTATCGGGCAAAACTGTTTTTT
>TRBV4-2|TRBJ1-2|.|.
CASSPGPNPGGYTF
TGTGCCAGCAGTCCTGGCCCGAACCCGGGGGGCTACACCTTC
>TRBV12-2|TRBJ2-2|.|.
CASRLARTSGVGPTGELFF
TGTGCAAGTCGCTTAGCCCGGACTAGCGGGGTGGGGCCCACCGGGGAGCTGTTTTTT
>TRBV11-1|TRBJ2-3|.|.
CASSLALGNTDTQYF
TGTGCCAGCAGCTTAGCGCTCGGAAACACAGATACGCAGTATTTT
>TRBV12-3/TRBV12-4|TRBJ2-3|.|.
CASSLASGNTDTQYF
TGTGCCAGCAGTTTAGCATCCGGGAACACAGATACGCAGTATTTT
>TRBV27|TRBJ2-1|.|few
CASSLDGDEGFNEQFF
TGTGCCAGCAGTTTAGACGGAGACGAAGGGTTCAATGAGCAGTTCTTC
>TRBV4-1|TRBJ2-1|.|.
CASSQPGKAIEQFF
TGCGCCAGCAGCCAGCCTGGAAAGGCGATTGAGCAGTTCTTC
>TRBV20-1|TRBJ2-1|.|few
CSAWKIREQFF
TGCAGTGCTTGGAAGATCAGGGAGCAGTTCTTC
>TRBV2|TRBJ2-1|TRBD2|.
CASRARGGATSYNEQFF
TGTGCCAGCAGGGCCCGGGGGGGGGCGACCTCCTACAATGAGCAGTTCTTC
>TRBV7-9|TRBJ2-1|.|few
CASSLEGTLRMNEQFF
TGTGCCAGCAGCTTGGAGGGGACACTCAGGATGAATGAGCAGTTCTTC
>TRBV18|TRBJ1-1|.|.
CASSPSGASRQAFF
TGTGCCAGCTCACCGAGTGGAGCCAGCAGACAAGCTTTCTTT
>TRBV5-1|TRBJ2-2|TRBD2|few
CASSLFDSRLAHNTGELFF
TGCGCCAGCAGCTTGTTCGATTCGAGACTAGCCCATAACACCGGGGAGCTGTTTTTT
>TRBV7-9|TRBJ1-1|.|few
CASSLARGGPPTEAFF
TGTGCCAGCAGCTTAGCGCGGGGAGGGCCGCCCACTGAAGCTTTCTTT
>TRBV6-2/TRBV6-3|TRBJ2-3|.|.
CASSGLKSTDTQYF
TGTGCCAGCAGCGGACTTAAGAGCACAGATACGCAGTATTTT
>TRBV7-8|TRBJ1-2|TRBD1|.
CASSLAPQGLDGYTF
TGTGCCAGCAGCTTAGCGCCACAGGGGCTCGATGGCTACACCTTC
>TRBV6-1|TRBJ2-1|TRBD2|.
CASRLLAGGYNEQFF
TGTGCCAGCAGGCTCCTAGCGGGGGGATACAATGAGCAGTTCTTC
>TRBV28|TRBJ1-5|TRBD1|.
CASSLGRTGQPQHF
TGTGCCAGCAGTTTAGGGAGGACAGGCCAGCCCCAGCATTTT
>TRBV24-1|TRBJ2-3|.|.
CATSAGTPSTDTQYF
TGTGCCACCAGTGCCGGGACACCTAGCACAGATACGCAGTATTTT
>TRBV12-3/TRBV12-4|TRBJ1-5|.|.
CASTESLNSNQPQHF
TGTGCCAGCACCGAGAGTCTGAATAGCAATCAGCCCCAGCATTTT
>TRBV4-1|TRBJ1-1|.|.
CASSHGTGFNTEAFF
TGCGCCAGCAGCCACGGAACAGGGTTCAACACTGAAGCTTTCTTT
>TRBV7-6|TRBJ1-3|.|few
CASSLANLNWRSSRGNTIYF
TGTGCCAGCAGCTTAGCGAATTTGAATTGGCGGTCGTCAAGGGGAAACACCATATATTTT
>TRBV18|TRBJ2-7|TRBD1|few
CASSPGQGYNEQYF
TGTGCCAGCTCACCCGGACAGGGATACAACGAGCAGTACTTC
>TRBV7-3|TRBJ2-3|.|.
CASSLGPTGSGGDTQYF
TGTGCCAGCAGCTTAGGGCCGACCGGATCCGGGGGAGATACGCAGTATTTT
>TRBV28|TRBJ2-2|.|.
CASSLRHFGTGELFF
TGTGCCAGCAGTTTAAGGCACTTCGGCACCGGGGAGCTGTTTTTT
>TRBV20-1|TRBJ1-4|.|.
CSANDRNNEKLFF
TGCAGTGCAAATGACAGGAACAATGAAAAACTGTTTTTT
>TRBV20-1|TRBJ1-5|.|few
CSAKQGNQPQHF
TGCAGTGCTAAACAGGGCAATCAGCCCCAGCATTTT
>TRBV20-1|TRBJ2-1|.|few
CSAETGASYNEQFF
TGCAGTGCTGAAACGGGGGCTTCCTACAATGAGCAGTTCTTC
>TRBV18|TRBJ1-2|TRBD1|.
CASSQSKPGQGDYGYTF
TGTGCCAGCTCACAAAGCAAACCGGGACAGGGGGACTATGGCTACACCTTC
>TRBV20-1|TRBJ2-5|TRBD2|.
CSARTPSGGKETQYF
TGCAGTGCTAGAACCCCTAGCGGGGGGAAAGAGACCCAGTACTTC
>TRBV12-3/TRBV12-4|TRBJ2-1|.|.
CASTPSGGPHNEQFF
TGTGCCAGCACCCCTTCAGGGGGGCCCCACAATGAGCAGTTCTTC
>TRBV5-8|TRBJ2-3|.|few
CASSLYRPVNTDTQYF
TGTGCCAGCAGCTTGTACAGGCCCGTTAACACAGATACGCAGTATTTT
>TRBV12-3/TRBV12-4|TRBJ2-2|.|.
CAAAWGTGELFF
TGTGCCGCGGCTTGGGGGACCGGGGAGCTGTTTTTT
>TRBV20-1|TRBJ2-5|TRBD2|many
CSAETSGGAGETQYF
TGCAGTGCTGAGACTAGCGGGGGGGCTGGGGAGACCCAGTACTTC
>TRBV12-3/TRBV12-4|TRBJ1-1|.|.
CASSLSGRWNTEAFF
TGTGCCAGCAGTTTAAGCGGCAGGTGGAACACTGAAGCTTTCTTT